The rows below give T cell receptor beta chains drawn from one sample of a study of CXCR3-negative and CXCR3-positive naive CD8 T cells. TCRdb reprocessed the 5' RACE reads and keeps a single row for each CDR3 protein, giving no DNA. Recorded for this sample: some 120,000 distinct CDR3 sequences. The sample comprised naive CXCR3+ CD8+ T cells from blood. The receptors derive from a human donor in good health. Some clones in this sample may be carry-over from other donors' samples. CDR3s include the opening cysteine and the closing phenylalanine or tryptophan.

CDR3aa: CASTSGTDSYEQYF
j_gene: TRBJ2-7
len: 14
v_gene: TRBV6-6

CDR3aa: CASSEEGLAGDEQFF
j_gene: TRBJ2-1
len: 15
v_gene: TRBV9

CDR3aa: CSARDLRGGLDTQYF
j_gene: TRBJ2-3
len: 15
v_gene: TRBV20-1

CDR3aa: CASSLGQEKLFF
j_gene: TRBJ1-4
len: 12
v_gene: TRBV7-9

CDR3aa: CASSPPGSGEQYF
j_gene: TRBJ2-7
len: 13
v_gene: TRBV7-9

CDR3aa: CASSHSGTEAFF
j_gene: TRBJ1-1
len: 12
v_gene: TRBV7-9

CDR3aa: CASSSAQLYYTQYF
j_gene: TRBJ2-3
len: 14
v_gene: TRBV5-1

CDR3aa: CASSYSQGSSQPQHF
j_gene: TRBJ1-5
len: 15
v_gene: TRBV6-5

CDR3aa: CASRKGRDTDTQYF
j_gene: TRBJ2-3
len: 14
v_gene: TRBV6-5

CDR3aa: CASSLLGLADGEQFF
j_gene: TRBJ2-1
len: 15
v_gene: TRBV12-3/TRBV12-4

CDR3aa: CASSRTPGQWPGNTIYF
j_gene: TRBJ1-3
len: 17
v_gene: TRBV14

CDR3aa: CSVVGLAETYNEQFF
j_gene: TRBJ2-1
len: 15
v_gene: TRBV29-1

CDR3aa: CSLAIRGYEQFF
j_gene: TRBJ2-1
len: 12
v_gene: TRBV29-1

CDR3aa: CASSAGTWEIEAFF
j_gene: TRBJ1-1
len: 14
v_gene: TRBV9

CDR3aa: CAISESAGYEQYF
j_gene: TRBJ2-7
len: 13
v_gene: TRBV10-3

CDR3aa: CASSQVAPGQGSYEQYF
j_gene: TRBJ2-7
len: 17
v_gene: TRBV4-3

CDR3aa: CASSPNRIAGGGNEQFF
j_gene: TRBJ2-1
len: 17
v_gene: TRBV6-5

CDR3aa: CSVEAGTGSTIYF
j_gene: TRBJ1-3
len: 13
v_gene: TRBV29-1

CDR3aa: CASSLVARGNEQFF
j_gene: TRBJ2-1
len: 14
v_gene: TRBV5-1

CDR3aa: CASGTGDQPQHF
j_gene: TRBJ1-5
len: 12
v_gene: TRBV28

CDR3aa: CASSLGGLALLEETQYF
j_gene: TRBJ2-5
len: 17
v_gene: TRBV5-6

CDR3aa: CASSPTENLNEKLFF
j_gene: TRBJ1-4
len: 15
v_gene: TRBV7-9